The present entry profiles one TCR beta chain with its context. Trimming took 1 base from V and 0 from J, leaving 10 bases between them. In germline, CDR1 is MNHNS, CDR2 SASEGT. This CDR3 is built from 15 residues. The method was immunoSEQ multiplex PCR; TCRdb's version includes in-frame clones alone and lacks a portion of them. The sample records millions of clones, roughly 94% being singletons. Naive CD8 isolation took CD45RO-negative cells positively selected for CCR7 and excluded terminally differentiated effector memory CD45RA+ cells. This record belongs to a study of shared clonotypes between healthy human individuals.

The sample comprised naive CD8+ T cells sorted from blood. The J gene is TRBJ2-7, the V gene TRBV6-1; no reliable D call. The sequence derives from a man between 18 and 29 years old in good health. CDR3 sequence: CASSEGSRFSYEQYF. In DNA, the CDR3 is TGTGCCAGCAGTGAAGGCAGCCGCTTCTCCTACGAGCAGTACTTC.